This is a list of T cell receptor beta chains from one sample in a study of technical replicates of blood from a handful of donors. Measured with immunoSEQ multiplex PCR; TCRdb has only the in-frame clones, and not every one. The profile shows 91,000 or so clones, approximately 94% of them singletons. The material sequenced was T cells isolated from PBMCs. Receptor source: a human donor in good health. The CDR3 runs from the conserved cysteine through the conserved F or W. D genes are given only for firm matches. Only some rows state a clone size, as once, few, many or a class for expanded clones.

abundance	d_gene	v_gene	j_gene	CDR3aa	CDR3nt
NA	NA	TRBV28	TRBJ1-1	CASSSPLQVPNTEAFF	TGTGCCAGCAGTTCCCCACTCCAGGTACCGAACACTGAAGCTTTCTTT
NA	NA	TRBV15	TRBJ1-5	CATSRGSGDTRRGNQPQHF	TGTGCCACCAGCAGGGGGTCAGGGGACACCCGTAGGGGCAATCAGCCCCAGCATTTT
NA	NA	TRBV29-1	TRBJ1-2	CSVETAGVSYTF	TGCAGCGTTGAAACCGCGGGAGTAAGCTACACCTTC
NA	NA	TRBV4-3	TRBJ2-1	CASSQDGSASAYNEQFF	TGCGCCAGCAGCCAAGATGGTAGCGCTAGCGCGTACAATGAGCAGTTCTTC
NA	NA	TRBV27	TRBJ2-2	CASSLDPRRERAGELFF	TGTGCCAGCAGTTTAGATCCTAGGAGGGAAAGGGCCGGGGAGCTGTTTTTT
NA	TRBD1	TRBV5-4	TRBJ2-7	CASSSTGTGIYEQYF	TGTGCCAGCAGCTCTACCGGGACAGGGATTTACGAGCAGTACTTC
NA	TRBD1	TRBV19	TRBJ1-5	CATEVSGGGNQPQHF	TGTGCCACCGAGGTTTCAGGGGGCGGTAATCAGCCCCAGCATTTT
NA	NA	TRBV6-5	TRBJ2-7	CASSPDRKAQYF	TGTGCCAGCAGTCCCGACAGGAAAGCGCAGTACTTC
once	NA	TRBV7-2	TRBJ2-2	CASSPGVNTGELFF	TGTGCCAGCAGTCCAGGCGTGAACACCGGGGAGCTGTTTTTT
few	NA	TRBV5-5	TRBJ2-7	CASATGEYEQYF	TGTGCCAGCGCTACCGGGGAGTACGAGCAGTACTTC
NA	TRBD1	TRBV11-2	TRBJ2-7	CASSLVKGRGHEQYF	TGTGCCAGCAGCTTAGTCAAAGGCAGGGGGCACGAGCAGTACTTC
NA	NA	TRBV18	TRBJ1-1	CASSPLRRDTEAFF	TGTGCCAGCTCACCACTCCGACGGGACACTGAAGCTTTCTTT
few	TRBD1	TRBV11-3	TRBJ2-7	CASSYRAGTGVYEQYF	TGTGCCAGCAGTTATCGCGCCGGGACAGGGGTCTACGAGCAGTACTTC
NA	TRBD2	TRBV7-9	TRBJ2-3	CASSWGTRSDTQYF	TGTGCCAGCAGCTGGGGGACTAGATCCGATACGCAGTATTTT
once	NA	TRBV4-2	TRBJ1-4	CASSQEWMRSSNEKLFF	TGTGCCAGCAGCCAAGAGTGGATGAGGTCATCTAATGAAAAACTGTTTTTT
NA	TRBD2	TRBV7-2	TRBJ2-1	CASSLTSEVRNEQFF	TGTGCCAGCAGCTTGACTAGCGAGGTTAGGAATGAGCAGTTCTTC
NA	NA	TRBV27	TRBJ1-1	CASSPWAKGEAFF	TGTGCCAGCAGTCCTTGGGCTAAGGGGGAAGCTTTCTTT
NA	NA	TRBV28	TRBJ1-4	CASSLTPGQQNEKLFF	TGTGCCAGCAGTCTTACACCGGGACAACAAAACGAAAAACTGTTTTTT
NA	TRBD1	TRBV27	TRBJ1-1	CASSFATGGGTEAFF	TGTGCCAGCAGTTTTGCCACAGGGGGAGGCACTGAAGCTTTCTTT
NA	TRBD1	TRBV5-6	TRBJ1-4	CASSLIPGQGGEKLFF	TGTGCCAGCAGCTTGATCCCAGGACAGGGAGGGGAAAAACTGTTTTTT
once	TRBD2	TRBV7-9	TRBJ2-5	CASSPGTSRETQYF	TGTGCCAGCAGCCCCGGGACTAGCAGAGAGACCCAGTACTTC
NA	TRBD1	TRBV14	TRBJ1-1	CASSPFFRQGYEAFF	TGTGCCAGCAGCCCGTTTTTCCGACAGGGGTATGAAGCTTTCTTT
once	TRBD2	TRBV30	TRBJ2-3	CAWRLAGASTQYF	TGTGCCTGGAGGCTAGCGGGTGCCTCTACGCAGTATTTT
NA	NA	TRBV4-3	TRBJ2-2	CASSRERLDAGELFF	TGCGCCAGCAGCCGAGAAAGACTAGACGCCGGGGAGCTGTTTTTT
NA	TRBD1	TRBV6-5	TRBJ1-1	CASSASAGQGAFF	TGTGCCAGCAGTGCCTCAGCGGGACAGGGAGCTTTCTTT
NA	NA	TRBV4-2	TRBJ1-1	CASSQEQRVNTEAFF	TGTGCCAGCAGCCAAGAACAGAGGGTGAACACTGAAGCTTTCTTT
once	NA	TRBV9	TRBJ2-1	CASSVWTTISSYNEQFF	TGTGCCAGCAGCGTGTGGACAACGATAAGCTCCTACAATGAGCAGTTCTTC
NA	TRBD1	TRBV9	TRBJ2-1	CASSAWDSYNEQFF	TGTGCCAGCAGCGCGTGGGACAGCTACAATGAGCAGTTCTTC
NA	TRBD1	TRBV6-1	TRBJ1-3	CASSPRTGGGNTIYF	TGTGCCAGCAGTCCGCGGACAGGGGGTGGAAACACCATATATTTT
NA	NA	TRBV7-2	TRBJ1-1	CASSLSTMNTEAFF	TGTGCCAGCAGCTTATCTACTATGAACACTGAAGCTTTCTTT
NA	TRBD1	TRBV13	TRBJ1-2	CASSPKGQGNYGYTF	TGTGCCAGCAGCCCCAAGGGACAGGGGAACTATGGCTACACCTTC
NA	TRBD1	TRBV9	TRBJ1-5	CASSYQGASNQPQHF	TGTGCCAGCAGTTATCAGGGGGCTTCGAATCAGCCCCAGCATTTT
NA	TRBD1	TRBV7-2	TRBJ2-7	CASRAGTDAFYEQYF	TGTGCCAGCAGGGCCGGGACAGACGCCTTCTACGAGCAGTACTTC
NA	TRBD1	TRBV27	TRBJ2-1	CASSFGTGGNEQFF	TGTGCCAGCAGTTTCGGGACAGGGGGCAATGAGCAGTTCTTC
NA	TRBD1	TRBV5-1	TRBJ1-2	CASSSAGTGGYGYTF	TGCGCCAGCAGCTCCGCCGGGACAGGGGGCTATGGCTACACCTTC
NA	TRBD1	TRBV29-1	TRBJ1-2	CSVGRDRGWSYTF	TGCAGCGTTGGACGGGACAGGGGCTGGAGCTACACCTTC
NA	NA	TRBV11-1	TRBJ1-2	CASSFHTNYGYTF	TGTGCCAGCAGCTTTCACACTAACTATGGCTACACCTTC
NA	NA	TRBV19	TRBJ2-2	CASSGTSSGELFF	TGTGCCAGTAGTGGGACTTCCTCCGGGGAGCTGTTTTTT
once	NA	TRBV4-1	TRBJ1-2	CASSQGPGIRYGYTF	TGCGCCAGCAGCCAAGGGCCAGGAATAAGGTATGGCTACACCTTC
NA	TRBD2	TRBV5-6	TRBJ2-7	CASSPPGLASYEQYF	TGTGCCAGCTCTCCTCCGGGACTAGCCTCCTACGAGCAGTACTTC
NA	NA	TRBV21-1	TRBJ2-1	CASSTRGKVPLYNEQFF	TGTGCCAGCAGCACACGGGGTAAGGTCCCGCTATACAATGAGCAGTTCTTC
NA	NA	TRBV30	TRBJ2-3	CACSGITDTQYF	TGTGCCTGTAGCGGAATCACAGATACGCAGTATTTT
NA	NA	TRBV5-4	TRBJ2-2	CASRRGLGDTGELFF	TGTGCCAGCCGAAGGGGACTGGGTGACACCGGGGAGCTGTTTTTT
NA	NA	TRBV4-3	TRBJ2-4	CASSQDTSIRIQYF	TGCGCCAGCAGCCAAGACACCTCCATACGGATTCAGTACTTC